These T cell receptor beta chains were read from a single sample in a study of cytomegalovirus exposure and HLA in healthy donors. TCRdb's table, derived via immunoSEQ multiplex PCR, lists solely in-frame clones and lacks some. The sample shows about 76,000 clones, 72% of them seen only once. The sequenced material came from PBMCs. All receptors come from a woman in her thirties or forties in good health and CMV-seropositive. The CDR3 runs from the conserved cysteine through the conserved F or W. A D gene is named only where the DNA matches it firmly. A row's size may be missing; if present it is once, few, many or a size class.

TGTGCCAGCAGCTCGTCGACTAGCCCGAACACCGGGGAGCTGTTTTTT | CASSSSTSPNTGELFF | TRBV11-2 | few | TRBD2 | TRBJ2-2
TGTGCCAGCAGCGAACAGGGTTATGGCTACACCTTC | CASSEQGYGYTF | TRBV7-3 | . | . | TRBJ1-2
TGTGCCAGCAGTTTTTCGACTAGGGGCACAGATACGCAGTATTTT | CASSFSTRGTDTQYF | TRBV27 | . | . | TRBJ2-3
TGTGCCAGCAGCTTGGAGGGGTTTTCCTCCGAGCAGTACTTC | CASSLEGFSSEQYF | TRBV5-4 | . | . | TRBJ2-7
TGCGCCACAAGCCTAGCGGGCTTCACAGATACGCAGTATTTT | CATSLAGFTDTQYF | TRBV10-1 | many | TRBD2 | TRBJ2-3
TGTGCCAGCAGTGTTGACAGCACGAACACTGAAGCTTTCTTT | CASSVDSTNTEAFF | TRBV2 | . | . | TRBJ1-1
TGCGCCAGCAGCCAAGCAAGCAGGCCCTCTGAAGCTTTCTTT | CASSQASRPSEAFF | TRBV4-1 | many | . | TRBJ1-1
TGCGCCAGCAACCCAACAGGGCCCTATGGCTACACCTTC | CASNPTGPYGYTF | TRBV5-1 | few | . | TRBJ1-2
TGTGCCAGCAGTCCCCCGGGACTGGGCTCCTACGAGCAGTACTTC | CASSPPGLGSYEQYF | TRBV28 | . | . | TRBJ2-7
TGTGTCAGCAGTCCAGGGGGACAGGGCTATGGCTACACCTTC | CVSSPGGQGYGYTF | TRBV6-4 | once | TRBD1 | TRBJ1-2
TGCAGCGTAGCCATTACTATGAACACTGAAGCTTTCTTT | CSVAITMNTEAFF | TRBV29-1 | . | . | TRBJ1-1
TGTGCCTGGAGTGTAGGACAGGGGTATGTAGGAGATACGCAGTATTTT | CAWSVGQGYVGDTQYF | TRBV30 | . | TRBD1 | TRBJ2-3
TGTGCCAGCACCGTAAGGGGAACAGGCACTTATTCACCCCTCCACTTT | CASTVRGTGTYSPLHF | TRBV11-2 | . | . | TRBJ1-6
TGTGCCAGCAGCTTAACGCGAGACTATGGCTACACCTTC | CASSLTRDYGYTF | TRBV7-9 | . | . | TRBJ1-2
TGTGCCAGCAGCCAAGATCTTTCAGGGTCGTTGTATCAGCATTTT | CASSQDLSGSLYQHF | TRBV4-2 | . | . | TRBJ1-5
TGTGCCAGCAGTTACGACGGCGGGGACTCGGATACTGAAGCTTTCTTT | CASSYDGGDSDTEAFF | TRBV6-5 | . | . | TRBJ1-1
TGTGCCAGCAGTTTAAGAGCTTTAGCTAACTATGGCTACACCTTC | CASSLRALANYGYTF | TRBV27 | . | . | TRBJ1-2
TGTGCCAGCAGTTACCCCGAATCGGGGTCTAAAGCTTTCTTT | CASSYPESGSKAFF | TRBV6-6 | . | . | TRBJ1-1
TGTGCCACCCCCCGGGACAGCTTGAACACTGAAGCTTTCTTT | CATPRDSLNTEAFF | TRBV2 | few | TRBD1 | TRBJ1-1
TGTGCCAGTTCCGCCTTAGACAGGGTCTTTGCATCCGACTATGGCTACCCCTTC | CASSALDRVFASDYGYPF | TRBV19 | few | TRBD1 | TRBJ1-2
TGCGCCAGCAGCGAGGGACTAGCGACGCTCGAGCAGTACTTC | CASSEGLATLEQYF | TRBV5-1 | . | TRBD2 | TRBJ2-7